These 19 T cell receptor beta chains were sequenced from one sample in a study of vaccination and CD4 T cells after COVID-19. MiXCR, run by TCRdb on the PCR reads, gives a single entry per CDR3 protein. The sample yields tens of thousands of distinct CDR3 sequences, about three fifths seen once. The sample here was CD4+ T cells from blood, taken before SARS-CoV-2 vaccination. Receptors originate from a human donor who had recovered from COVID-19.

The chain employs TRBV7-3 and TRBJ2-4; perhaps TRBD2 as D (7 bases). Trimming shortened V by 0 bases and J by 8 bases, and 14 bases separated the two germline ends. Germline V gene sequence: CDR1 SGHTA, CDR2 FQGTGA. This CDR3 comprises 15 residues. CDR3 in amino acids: CASSLTNLGGDIQYF. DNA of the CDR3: TGTGCCAGCAGCTTAACGAACCTAGGGGGGGACATTCAGTACTTC.

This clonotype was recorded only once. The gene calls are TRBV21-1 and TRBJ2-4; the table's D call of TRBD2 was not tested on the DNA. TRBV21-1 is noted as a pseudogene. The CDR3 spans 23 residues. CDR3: CASSKYGRRLAGPKVGTKNIQYF. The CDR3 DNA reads TGTGCCAGCAGCAAATACGGGCGGAGACTAGCGGGTCCCAAAGTGGGTACCAAAAACATTCAGTACTTC.

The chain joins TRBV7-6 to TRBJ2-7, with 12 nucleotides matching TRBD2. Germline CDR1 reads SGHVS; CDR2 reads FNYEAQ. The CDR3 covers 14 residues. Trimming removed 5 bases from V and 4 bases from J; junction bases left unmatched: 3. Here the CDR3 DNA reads TGTGCCAGCAGCGCGACTAGCGGGAGTTACGAGCAGTACTTC. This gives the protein CASSATSGSYEQYF.

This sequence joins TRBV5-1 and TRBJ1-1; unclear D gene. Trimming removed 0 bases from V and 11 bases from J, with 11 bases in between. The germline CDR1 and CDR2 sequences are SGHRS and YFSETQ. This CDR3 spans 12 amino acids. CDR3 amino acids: CASSLEAPPAFF. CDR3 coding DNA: TGCGCCAGCAGCTTGGAAGCCCCACCGGCTTTCTTT.

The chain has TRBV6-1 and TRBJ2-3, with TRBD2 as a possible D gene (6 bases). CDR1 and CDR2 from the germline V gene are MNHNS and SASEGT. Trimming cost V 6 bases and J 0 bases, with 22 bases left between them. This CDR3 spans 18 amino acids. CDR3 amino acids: CASRNGGTASSSTDTQYF. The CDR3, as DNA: TGTGCCAGCAGGAATGGCGGGACGGCTTCCTCTAGCACAGATACGCAGTATTTT.

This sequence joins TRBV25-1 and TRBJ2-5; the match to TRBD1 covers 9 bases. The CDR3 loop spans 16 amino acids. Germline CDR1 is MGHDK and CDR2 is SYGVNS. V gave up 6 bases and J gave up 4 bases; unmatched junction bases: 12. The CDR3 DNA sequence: TGTGCCAGCAGCGATTGGGGACAGGGACTTGGAGAGACCCAGTACTTC. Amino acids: CASSDWGQGLGETQYF.

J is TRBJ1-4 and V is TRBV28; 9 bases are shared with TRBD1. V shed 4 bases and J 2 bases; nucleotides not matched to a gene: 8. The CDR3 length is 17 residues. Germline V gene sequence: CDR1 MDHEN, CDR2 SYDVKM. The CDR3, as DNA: TGTGCCAGCAGTTCCTCCGGGACAGGGTGGACTAATGAAAAACTGTTTTTT. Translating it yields CASSSSGTGWTNEKLFF.

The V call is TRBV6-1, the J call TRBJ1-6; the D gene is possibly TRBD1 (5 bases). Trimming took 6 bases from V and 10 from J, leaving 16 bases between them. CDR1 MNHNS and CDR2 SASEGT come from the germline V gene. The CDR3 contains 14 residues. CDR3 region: CASRPPGGRSPLHF. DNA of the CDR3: TGTGCCAGCAGGCCCCCCGGGGGACGATCACCCCTCCACTTT.

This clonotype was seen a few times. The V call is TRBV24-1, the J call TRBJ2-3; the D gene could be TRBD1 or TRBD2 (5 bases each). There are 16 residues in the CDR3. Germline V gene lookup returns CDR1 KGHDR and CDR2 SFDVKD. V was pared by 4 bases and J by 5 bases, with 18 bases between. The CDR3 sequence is CATSEPGPSTLDTQYF. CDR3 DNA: TGTGCCACCAGTGAGCCGGGACCGTCTACCTTAGATACGCAGTATTTT.

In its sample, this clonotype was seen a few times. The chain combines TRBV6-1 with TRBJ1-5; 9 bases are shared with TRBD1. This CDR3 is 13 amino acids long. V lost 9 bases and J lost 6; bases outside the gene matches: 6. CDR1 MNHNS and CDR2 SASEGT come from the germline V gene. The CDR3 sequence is CASSQGASQPQHF. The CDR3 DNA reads TGTGCCAGTTCACAGGGGGCGAGTCAGCCCCAGCATTTT.

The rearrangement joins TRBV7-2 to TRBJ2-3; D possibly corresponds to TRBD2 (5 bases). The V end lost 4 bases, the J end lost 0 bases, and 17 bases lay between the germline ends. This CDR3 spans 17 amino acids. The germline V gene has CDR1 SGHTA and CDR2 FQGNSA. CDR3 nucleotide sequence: TGTGCCAGCAGCTCAGGAAGGCGGGCAACTAGCACAGATACGCAGTATTTT. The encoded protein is CASSSGRRATSTDTQYF.

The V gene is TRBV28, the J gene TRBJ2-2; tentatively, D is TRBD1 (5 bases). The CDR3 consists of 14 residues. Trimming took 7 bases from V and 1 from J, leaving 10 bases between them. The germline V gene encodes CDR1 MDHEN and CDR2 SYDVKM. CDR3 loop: CASNTQGNTGELFF. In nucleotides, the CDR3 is TGTGCCAGCAACACGCAGGGGAACACCGGGGAGCTGTTTTTT.

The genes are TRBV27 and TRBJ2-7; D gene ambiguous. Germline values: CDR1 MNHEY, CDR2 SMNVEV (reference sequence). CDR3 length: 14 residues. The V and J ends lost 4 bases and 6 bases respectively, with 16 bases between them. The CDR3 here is CASSSDLSWGEQYF. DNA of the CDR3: TGTGCCAGCAGTTCCGATTTATCGTGGGGCGAGCAGTACTTC.

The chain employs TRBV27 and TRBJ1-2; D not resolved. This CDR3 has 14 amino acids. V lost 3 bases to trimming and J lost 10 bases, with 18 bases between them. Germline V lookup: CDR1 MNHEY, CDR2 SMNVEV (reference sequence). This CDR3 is CASSLSGSLHPYTF. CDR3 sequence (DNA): TGTGCCAGCAGTTTGTCCGGTTCGCTTCACCCCTACACCTTC.

Written as DNA, the CDR3 is TGTGCCAGCAGGGATACAGGGGGGATTTATGGCTACACCTTC. This codes for CASRDTGGIYGYTF. The rearrangement links TRBV6-1 to TRBJ1-2; TRBD1 agrees at 8 bases. The CDR3 is 14 residues long. The J segment lost 5 bases and the V segment lost 6 bases, leaving 8 bases of the junction unmatched. CDR1 is MNHNS and CDR2 is SASEGT in the germline V gene.

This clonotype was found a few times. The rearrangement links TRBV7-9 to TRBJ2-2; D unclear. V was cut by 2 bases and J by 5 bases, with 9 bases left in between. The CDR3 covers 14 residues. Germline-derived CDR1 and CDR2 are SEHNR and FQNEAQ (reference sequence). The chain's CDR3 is CASSLNIGTGELFF. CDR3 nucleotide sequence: TGTGCCAGCAGCTTAAACATTGGTACCGGGGAGCTGTTTTTT. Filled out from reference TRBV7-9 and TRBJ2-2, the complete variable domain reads DTGVSQNPRHKITKRGQNVTFRCDPISEHNRLYWYRQTLGQGPEFLTYFQNEAQLEKSRLLSDRFSAERPKGSFSTLEIQRTEQGDSAMYLCASSLNIGTGELFFGEGSRLTVL.

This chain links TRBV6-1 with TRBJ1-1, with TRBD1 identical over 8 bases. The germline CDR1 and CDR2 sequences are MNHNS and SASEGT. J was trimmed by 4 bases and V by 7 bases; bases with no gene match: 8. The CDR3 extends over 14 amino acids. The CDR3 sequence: CASTPGGLGTEAFF. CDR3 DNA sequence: TGTGCCAGCACCCCAGGGGGCCTCGGCACTGAAGCTTTCTTT.

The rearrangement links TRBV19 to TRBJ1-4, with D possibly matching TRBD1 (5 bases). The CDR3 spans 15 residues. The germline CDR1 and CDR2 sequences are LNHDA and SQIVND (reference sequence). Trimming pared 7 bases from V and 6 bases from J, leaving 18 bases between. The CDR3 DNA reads TGTGCCAGTAACGGTGGTGGAAGGGGCGATGAAAAACTGTTTTTT. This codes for CASNGGGRGDEKLFF.

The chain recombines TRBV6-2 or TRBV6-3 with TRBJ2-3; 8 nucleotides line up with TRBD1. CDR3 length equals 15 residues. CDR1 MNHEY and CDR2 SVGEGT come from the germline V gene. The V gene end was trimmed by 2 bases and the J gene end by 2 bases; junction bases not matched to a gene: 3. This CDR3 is CASSYTGGNTDTQYF. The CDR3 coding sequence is TGTGCCAGCAGTTACACAGGGGGGAACACAGATACGCAGTATTTT.